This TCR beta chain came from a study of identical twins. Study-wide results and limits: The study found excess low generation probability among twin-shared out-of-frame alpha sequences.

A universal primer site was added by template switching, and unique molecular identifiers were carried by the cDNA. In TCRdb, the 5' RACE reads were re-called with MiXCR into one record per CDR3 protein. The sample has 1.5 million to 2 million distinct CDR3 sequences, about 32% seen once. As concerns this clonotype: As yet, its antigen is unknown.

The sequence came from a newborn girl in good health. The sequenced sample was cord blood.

CDR3 nucleotide sequence: TGCAGTGCTAGAGATGCGCCGGGACTCAATTACGAGCAGTACTTC. It codes for CSARDAPGLNYEQYF. The rearrangement links TRBV20-1 to TRBJ2-4; D is perhaps TRBD2 (6 bases). The J call could be wrong; TRBJ2-7 is a better fit for the DNA end. The CDR3 runs 15 residues. Germline CDR1 reads DFQATT; CDR2 reads SNEGSKA (reference sequence).